The 26 T cell receptor beta chains reported below all come from one sample, sequenced in a study of blood T cell repertoires in COVID-19 (dated by TCRdb to 2018 to 2021). Library preparation used the immunoSEQ multiplex PCR assay. TCRdb mirrors the immuneACCESS table, restricted to in-frame sequences. Some clones are absent from its copies; in checked studies, under half trace to an unresolved V gene, and the reason for the others is unknown. This sample comprises 80,000 to 85,000 clones, about 80% of them detected only once. Of the sample, under 15% falls within the top ten clones. The sample taken for sequencing was peripheral blood. Receptors originate from a human donor in a cohort sampled during active COVID-19.

Remarks on this clone: Other nucleotide sequences from this sample produce the same CDR3. J is TRBJ2-4 and V is TRBV27; D unclear. Germline V lookup: CDR1 MNHEY, CDR2 SMNVEV (reference sequence). The CDR3 sequence is 15 residues long. Trimming pared 2 bases from V and 7 bases from J, leaving 15 bases between. The CDR3 DNA reads as TGTGCCAGCAGTTTAGTCCCGGGTTTTGGTAACATTCAGTACTTC. Amino acid sequence: CASSLVPGFGNIQYF.

V and J are TRBV3-1 (or the pseudogene TRBV3-2) and TRBJ1-1; D remains unclear. Germline CDR1 and CDR2: LGHDT and YNNKEL (reference sequence). V was shortened by 4 bases and J by 1 base, with 16 bases between the two germline ends. The CDR3 length is 16 residues. In DNA, the CDR3 is TGTGCCAGCAGCCGCAGAGGTGAATTCGGGAACACTGAAGCTTTCTTT. This codes for CASSRRGEFGNTEAFF.

The V call is TRBV24-1, the J call TRBJ2-2, with D perhaps matching TRBD2 (5 bases). Germline CDR1 and CDR2: KGHDR and SFDVKD. The CDR3 loop spans 12 amino acids. V lost 8 bases to trimming and J lost 5 bases, with 8 bases between them. CDR3 nucleotide sequence: TGTGCCACCAAGGAGGAAACCGGGGAGCTGTTTTTT. Its protein product is CATKEETGELFF.

The rearrangement links TRBV20-1 to TRBJ2-7; 9 positions match TRBD2. V was clipped by 3 bases and J by 0 bases; unmatched bases: 9. The germline CDR1 and CDR2 sequences are DFQATT and SNEGSKA (reference sequence). The CDR3 has 16 amino acids. This CDR3 is CSASTLAGGSSYEQYF. As DNA, the CDR3 is TGCAGTGCTAGTACGTTGGCGGGGGGGAGCTCCTACGAGCAGTACTTC.

The chain employs TRBV19 and TRBJ2-6; 7 positions match TRBD1. Trimming at V came to 7 bases and at J to 4 bases, leaving 7 bases not matched to a gene. The CDR3 runs 15 residues. CDR1 is LNHDA, CDR2 SQIVND, per germline (reference sequence). The CDR3 DNA reads TGTGCCAGTACTGGACAGGCCGGGGGGGCCAACGTCCTGACTTTC. This gives the protein CASTGQAGGANVLTF.

The chain links TRBV5-1 to TRBJ2-1; D ambiguous. The CDR3 has 14 amino acids. Germline CDR1 SGHRS, CDR2 YFSETQ. Trimming took off 1 base at V and 1 base at J, with 6 bases between the two ends. CDR3 protein: CASSLSSSYNEQFF. The DNA of the CDR3 is TGCGCCAGCAGCTTGAGTAGTTCCTACAATGAGCAGTTCTTC.

The chain joins TRBV5-4 to TRBJ1-1; the match to TRBD1 covers 10 bases. Per germline, CDR1 SGHNT and CDR2 YYREEE (reference sequence). V was clipped by 0 bases and J by 8 bases; unmatched bases: 10. CDR3 length equals 16 residues. The chain's CDR3 is CASSLGLMPGQGEAFF. Here the CDR3 DNA reads TGTGCCAGCAGCTTGGGCCTCATGCCGGGACAGGGGGAAGCTTTCTTT.

J is TRBJ1-1 and V is TRBV29-1, with 8 positions matching TRBD1. Germline values: CDR1 SQVTM, CDR2 ANQGSEA. The length of the CDR3 is 14 residues. With V trimmed by 4 bases and J by 1 base, 5 bases remained unmatched. The CDR3 loop is CSVVDRGRNTEAFF. The CDR3 DNA follows: TGCAGCGTTGTAGACAGGGGCCGGAACACTGAAGCTTTCTTT.

This clone was seen only once. CDR3 region: CSASAGGSSYNEQFF. The CDR3 bases are TGCAGTGCTAGTGCCGGGGGGAGCTCCTACAATGAGCAGTTCTTC. The chain employs TRBV20-1 and TRBJ2-1; 7 bases map to TRBD2. The CDR3 consists of 15 residues. Trimming cost V 3 bases and J 0 bases; bases outside gene matches: 5. Looked up from germline, CDR1 is DFQATT and CDR2 is SNEGSKA (reference sequence).

The J gene is TRBJ1-1, the V gene TRBV5-5; 7 bases map to TRBD1. The germline V gene encodes CDR1 SGHKS and CDR2 YYEKEE (reference sequence). The CDR3 runs 15 residues. The trim removed 0 bases at V and 4 bases at J, leaving 6 bases unmatched. Here the CDR3 DNA reads TGTGCCAGCAGCTTGGCGGCTCAGGGGGTCACTGAAGCTTTCTTT. This gives the protein CASSLAAQGVTEAFF.

This sequence joins TRBV7-3 and TRBJ2-7; 9 bases are a match to TRBD2. The CDR3 length is 15 residues. Germline values: CDR1 SGHTA, CDR2 FQGTGA. V gave up 4 bases and J gave up 0 bases; unmatched junction bases: 4. CDR3 amino acids: CASSYQAGGSYEQYF. CDR3 DNA: TGTGCCAGCAGCTACCAAGCGGGGGGCTCCTACGAGCAGTACTTC.

J is TRBJ2-3 and V is TRBV21-1; TRBD1, the table's D call, was not compared with the DNA. TRBV21-1 is a pseudogene. The CDR3 has 15 residues. CDR3 nucleotides: TGTGCCAGCAGCATACTCGGGACAGGCACAGATACGCAGTATTTT. This sequence encodes CASSILGTGTDTQYF.

This sequence joins TRBV13 and TRBJ2-7; perhaps TRBD2 as D (7 bases). CDR3 length: 14 amino acids. Trimming left V 0 bases short and J 2 bases short, with 8 bases between. Germline CDR1 reads PRHDT; CDR2 reads FYEKMQ (reference sequence). DNA for the CDR3: TGTGCCAGCAGCTTAGGCGGGGGGCCCTACGAGCAGTACTTC. It translates to CASSLGGGPYEQYF.

This chain joins TRBV4-1 and TRBJ2-7, with D possibly TRBD2 on 6 matching bases. V was clipped by 0 bases and J by 2 bases, with 11 bases between them. CDR1 and CDR2 (germline): MGHRA, YSYEKL. The CDR3 consists of 15 residues. The CDR3 DNA sequence: TGCGCCAGCAGCCAAGATGGGACTGTGGCCTACGAGCAGTACTTC. Residues: CASSQDGTVAYEQYF.

The chain recombines TRBV7-6 with TRBJ2-2; a possible D gene is TRBD2 (7 bases). CDR3 length: 17 amino acids. Per the germline V gene, CDR1 is SGHVS and CDR2 is FNYEAQ. V was trimmed by 5 bases and J by 0 bases, leaving 16 bases between them. The CDR3 DNA reads as TGTGCCAGCAGCCCTAGCCGGGGGGCCCCGAACACCGGGGAGCTGTTTTTT. Translating gives CASSPSRGAPNTGELFF.

This rearrangement joins TRBV28 to TRBJ2-5; tentatively, D is TRBD2 (5 bases). This CDR3 spans 15 amino acids. The V gene lost 3 bases and the J gene lost 4 bases, with 15 bases spanning the gap. Germline V gene lookup returns CDR1 MDHEN and CDR2 SYDVKM. DNA of the CDR3: TGTGCCAGCAGTTTCTCCACTAGTCCCGGAGAGACCCAGTACTTC. As protein: CASSFSTSPGETQYF.

This clone was detected once. The chain has TRBV4-2 and TRBJ2-1, with 7 bases that match TRBD2. CDR1 is LGHNA and CDR2 is YNFKEQ in the germline V gene. The CDR3 consists of 17 residues. V gave up 3 bases and J gave up 3 bases; unmatched junction bases: 11. This CDR3 reads CASSQALAPVLYNEQFF. The DNA for the CDR3 is TGTGCCAGCAGCCAGGCACTAGCGCCGGTACTCTACAATGAGCAGTTCTTC.

The count of this clone is one. V is TRBV4-1 and J is TRBJ1-5, with 8 bases matching TRBD1. The CDR3 runs 15 residues. Per germline, CDR1 MGHRA and CDR2 YSYEKL. The J segment lost 4 bases and the V segment lost 1 base, leaving 3 bases of the junction unmatched. Here the CDR3 DNA reads TGCGCCAGCAGCCAAGGGACAGGGTGGAATCAGCCCCAGCATTTT. This gives the protein CASSQGTGWNQPQHF.

Note on this clone: Other DNA sequences in the same sample also yield this CDR3. The V and J genes are TRBV5-1 and TRBJ2-3; weak D call: TRBD2 (6 bases). Germline loops: CDR1 SGHRS, CDR2 YFSETQ. V lost 0 bases, J lost 1 base, and 9 bases lay in between. CDR3 length: 15 amino acids. CDR3 nucleotides: TGCGCCAGCAGCTTGGGCGGCGGGGGCACAGATACGCAGTATTTT. This gives the protein CASSLGGGGTDTQYF.

V usage is TRBV2 and J usage is TRBJ1-3; no clear D gene. CDR3 length: 14 amino acids. Trimming stripped 6 bases from V and 8 bases from J, with 17 bases between. CDR1 SNHLY and CDR2 FYNNEI come from the germline V gene. Here the CDR3 reads CASSPMGRTDTIYF. CDR3 coding DNA: TGTGCCAGCAGCCCAATGGGCCGAACAGACACCATATATTTT.

The chain carries TRBV7-9 and TRBJ1-6; TRBD1 aligns across 9 bases. The CDR3 is 15 amino acids. V gave up 5 bases and J gave up 5 bases; unmatched junction bases: 4. CDR1 and CDR2 from the germline V gene are SEHNR and FQNEAQ (reference sequence). The CDR3: CASSGQGIDNSPLHF. In nucleotides, the CDR3 is TGTGCCAGCAGCGGACAGGGGATAGATAATTCACCCCTCCACTTT.

This clone was counted a few times. The V gene is TRBV7-8, the J gene TRBJ1-3; 7 bases agree with TRBD1. Germline CDR1 reads SGHVS; CDR2 reads FQNEAQ. This CDR3 has 15 amino acids. Unmatched junction bases numbered 7, after V lost 6 bases and J lost 2 bases. CDR3 region: CASRPNRGPGNTIYF. Written as DNA, the CDR3 is TGTGCCAGCAGACCCAACAGGGGCCCTGGAAACACCATATATTTT.

The chain recombines TRBV6-4 with TRBJ1-6, with D hard to call. Between the trimmed V and J ends, which lost 8 bases and 0 bases, there was a span of 5 bases. This CDR3 comprises 13 residues. Germline-derived CDR1 and CDR2 are MRHNA and SNTAGT. The CDR3 DNA sequence: TGTGCCAGCGGCTCCTCCTATAATTCACCCCTCCACTTT. This codes for CASGSSYNSPLHF.

The chain joins TRBV9 to TRBJ1-6; perhaps TRBD1 as D (5 bases). The CDR3 spans 14 residues. Trimming stripped 5 bases from V and 7 bases from J, with 13 bases between. The germline V gene has CDR1 SGDLS and CDR2 YYNGEE. CDR3 sequence reads: CASSGGTRNSPLHF. The CDR3 DNA reads TGTGCCAGCAGTGGGGGGACGCGGAATTCACCCCTCCACTTT.

CDR3 region: CASSSLPTGGGKNIQYF. CDR3 bases: TGCGCCAGCAGCTCACTTCCCACGGGGGGCGGCAAAAACATTCAGTACTTC. The V call is TRBV5-1, the J call TRBJ2-4; D perhaps matches TRBD2 (7 bases). The germline CDR1 and CDR2 sequences are SGHRS and YFSETQ. V dropped 3 bases and J dropped 3 bases, with 19 bases sitting between them. CDR3 length: 17 residues.

This chain uses TRBV3-1 (or the pseudogene TRBV3-2) with TRBJ1-2, with D perhaps matching TRBD1 (5 bases). The CDR3 contains 16 residues. The germline V gene has CDR1 LGHDT and CDR2 YNNKEL (reference sequence). V lost 4 bases and J lost 4, with 19 bases in between. The DNA of the CDR3 is TGTGCCAGCAGCCCCACCGGGGGTGTACTTACCTATGGCTACACCTTC. Translation: CASSPTGGVLTYGYTF.